This is a list of T cell receptor beta chains from one sample in a study of T cells of healthy individuals. TCRdb re-called the 5' RACE reads through MiXCR, storing one row per CDR3 protein. This table holds tens of thousands of distinct CDR3 sequences, roughly 16% found once. Receptors originate from a human donor in good health. Each CDR3 is given with its conserved first and last residue. A D gene is named only where the DNA matches it firmly. Rows give clone size only sometimes, using once, few, many, or a class for an expanded clone.

abundance	len	v_gene	j_gene	d_gene	CDR3aa	CDR3nt
few	12	TRBV28	TRBJ2-7	.	CASSPRGEEQYF	TGTGCCAGCAGTCCCAGGGGGGAAGAGCAGTACTTC
.	13	TRBV7-9	TRBJ1-2	.	CASSPRQDYGYTF	TGTGCCAGCAGCCCAAGACAGGACTATGGCTACACCTTC
few	17	TRBV4-2	TRBJ2-3	TRBD2	CASSQDPSGTSTDTQYF	TGTGCCAGCAGCCAAGACCCTAGCGGGACTAGCACAGATACGCAGTATTTT
many	15	TRBV5-1	TRBJ2-7	.	CASSLKLQAPWQQYF	TGCGCCAGCAGCTTGAAACTCCAGGCACCGTGGCAGCAGTACTTC
many	14	TRBV29-1	TRBJ1-1	TRBD1	CSALQGAMNTEAFF	TGCAGCGCCTTACAGGGGGCGATGAACACTGAAGCTTTCTTT
.	15	TRBV9	TRBJ2-7	TRBD1	CASSPSRTGGYEQYF	TGTGCCAGCAGCCCCTCACGGACAGGGGGCTACGAGCAGTACTTC
many	14	TRBV25-1	TRBJ2-2	.	CASSGSFNTGELFF	TGTGCCAGCAGTGGGAGCTTTAACACCGGGGAGCTGTTTTTT
few	15	TRBV14	TRBJ2-7	TRBD1	CASSQPGQGSYEQYF	TGTGCCAGCAGCCAACCGGGACAGGGATCCTACGAGCAGTACTTC
.	14	TRBV7-9	TRBJ2-3	.	CASSPLTETDTQYF	TGTGCCAGCAGTCCCCTGACAGAGACAGATACGCAGTATTTT
.	15	TRBV15	TRBJ1-3	.	CATSRGTASRNTIYF	TGTGCCACCAGCAGAGGGACCGCGTCACGAAACACCATATATTTT
few	17	TRBV28	TRBJ2-2	TRBD2	CASSLASGGPNTGELFF	TGTGCCAGCAGTTTAGCTAGCGGGGGGCCGAACACCGGGGAGCTGTTTTTT
.	18	TRBV27	TRBJ2-1	TRBD2	CASSPSLGLAGGPNEQFF	TGTGCCAGCAGTCCGTCCCTTGGACTAGCGGGGGGGCCCAATGAGCAGTTCTTC
many	15	TRBV7-9	TRBJ2-7	TRBD2	CASSLVSAGRYEQYF	TGTGCCAGCAGCTTAGTATCAGCGGGAAGGTACGAGCAGTACTTC
few	18	TRBV20-1	TRBJ2-3	TRBD2	CSARGLLTSGRRTDTQYF	TGCAGTGCTAGAGGCTTGCTGACTAGCGGGAGGCGCACAGATACGCAGTATTTT
many	13	TRBV6-5	TRBJ1-1	TRBD1	CASSPGQHEVAFF	TGTGCCAGCAGTCCGGGACAGCACGAGGTAGCTTTCTTT
few	13	TRBV12-5	TRBJ2-3	.	CASGLLVADTQYF	TGTGCTAGTGGTTTGCTGGTCGCAGATACGCAGTATTTT
few	14	TRBV4-2	TRBJ2-7	.	CASSQDASTYEQYF	TGTGCCAGCAGCCAAGATGCATCAACCTACGAGCAGTACTTC
few	17	TRBV4-1	TRBJ1-6	TRBD1	CASSRVLRDRSNSPLHF	TGCGCCAGCAGCCGCGTACTCCGGGACAGAAGTAATTCACCCCTCCACTTT
many	15	TRBV6-1	TRBJ2-5	TRBD2	CASSPLAGGQETQYF	TGTGCCAGCAGTCCCCTAGCGGGGGGCCAAGAGACCCAGTACTTC
few	21	TRBV3-1	TRBJ2-3	TRBD2	CASSPRPPRFSAGGNTDTQYF	TGTGCCAGCAGCCCACGCCCCCCAAGGTTCTCAGCGGGAGGTAACACAGATACGCAGTATTTT
many	15	TRBV4-1	TRBJ2-7	.	CASSQVASPSYEQYF	TGCGCCAGCAGCCAAGTTGCTTCCCCCTCCTACGAGCAGTACTTC
.	14	TRBV20-1	TRBJ2-3	.	CSAREALATDTQYF	TGCAGTGCTAGAGAGGCTCTCGCCACAGATACGCAGTATTTT
few	13	TRBV12-3/TRBV12-4	TRBJ2-7	.	CASRTESSYEQYF	TGTGCCAGCAGAACCGAGAGCTCCTACGAGCAGTACTTC
few	15	TRBV28	TRBJ1-5	TRBD1	CASRTGQGGNQPQHF	TGTGCCAGCCGTACCGGACAGGGTGGCAATCAGCCCCAGCATTTT
few	14	TRBV6-2/TRBV6-3	TRBJ1-5	.	CASLGGGVGQPQHF	TGTGCCAGCCTCGGCGGGGGGGTGGGTCAGCCCCAGCATTTT
many	14	TRBV27	TRBJ2-1	TRBD2	CASSLAGSYNEQFF	TGTGCCAGCAGCCTAGCGGGGTCCTACAATGAGCAGTTCTTC
few	16	TRBV30	TRBJ2-2	TRBD2	CAWSTTSGANTGELFF	TGTGCCTGGAGTACAACTAGCGGGGCGAACACCGGGGAGCTGTTTTTT
few	13	TRBV7-2	TRBJ2-2	.	CASSSGVTGELFF	TGTGCCAGCAGCTCCGGGGTAACCGGGGAGCTGTTTTTT
many	14	TRBV3-1	TRBJ2-4	.	CASSQRGAKNIQYF	TGTGCCAGCAGCCAGAGAGGAGCCAAAAACATTCAGTACTTC
.	14	TRBV30	TRBJ2-3	.	CAWSVRSGTDTQYF	TGTGCCTGGAGTGTCAGGAGTGGCACAGATACGCAGTATTTT
many	12	TRBV12-3/TRBV12-4	TRBJ2-7	.	CASSHPFYEQYF	TGTGCCAGCAGCCACCCATTCTACGAGCAGTACTTC
.	15	TRBV14	TRBJ2-1	TRBD2	CASSQRTSGSGEQFF	TGTGCCAGCAGCCAACGGACTAGCGGGAGTGGTGAGCAGTTCTTC
few	13	TRBV12-3/TRBV12-4	TRBJ1-1	TRBD1	CASSRQGWTEAFF	TGTGCCAGCAGCCGACAGGGGTGGACTGAAGCTTTCTTT
.	13	TRBV18	TRBJ2-7	.	CASSPHYSYEQYF	TGTGCCAGCTCACCCCACTATTCCTACGAGCAGTACTTC
few	15	TRBV30	TRBJ2-2	.	CAWSAGTPNTGELFF	TGTGCCTGGAGCGCCGGGACACCGAACACCGGGGAGCTGTTTTTT
many	12	TRBV5-1	TRBJ2-3	.	CASSLGQAGQYF	TGCGCCAGCAGCTTGGGCCAGGCTGGGCAGTATTTT
.	15	TRBV27	TRBJ1-1	TRBD1	CASSFGPAAGGEAFF	TGTGCCAGCAGTTTCGGCCCAGCAGCAGGGGGGGAAGCTTTCTTT
many	14	TRBV7-2	TRBJ1-2	TRBD1	CASRLGTGVHGYTF	TGTGCCAGCAGACTAGGGACAGGGGTCCATGGCTACACCTTC
.	15	TRBV10-3	TRBJ1-3	TRBD1	CATNRQGAKGNTIYF	TGTGCCACCAACCGCCAGGGGGCGAAGGGAAACACCATATATTTT
few	16	TRBV4-1	TRBJ1-5	TRBD1	CASSRPGQGRGQPQHF	TGCGCCAGCAGCCGACCAGGACAGGGCCGGGGTCAGCCCCAGCATTTT
few	11	TRBV12-3/TRBV12-4	TRBJ2-1	.	CASSPSEEQFF	TGTGCCAGCAGTCCCTCCGAGGAGCAGTTCTTC
few	16	TRBV4-1	TRBJ2-7	TRBD2	CASSPKGVGGPYEQYF	TGCGCCAGCAGCCCCAAAGGGGTGGGAGGGCCTTACGAGCAGTACTTC